This T cell receptor (beta chain) was recovered during a study of OX40 agonist ivuxolimab in advanced cancers. Produced via immunoSEQ multiplex PCR; TCRdb's table is partial and in-frame only. The sample includes 55,000 to 75,000 clones, around four fifths of them seen just once. Study observations and caveats: At 0.1 to 3.0 mg/kg, clonal expansion of CD4+ and CD8+ blood T cells had occurred by week 6.

Patients with autoimmune history or systemic immunosuppression were excluded. As to this clone: As yet, its antigen is unknown.

CDR1 and CDR2 from the germline V gene are SGHDT and YYEEEE. The junction had 9 bases not matched to a gene; V was cut back by 4 bases and J by 8 bases. The CDR3 runs 15 residues. The sequences come from CD4+ or CD8+ T cells sorted from blood, collected in a trial of the OX40 agonist ivuxolimab. The chain joins TRBV5-6 to TRBJ1-4, with 9 bases identical to TRBD1. This TCR came from an adult with an advanced solid tumor such as melanoma, head and neck, liver or kidney cancer. CDR3 in DNA: TGTGCCAGCAGCCGTTCCGGGACAGGGTCCGAAAAACTGTTTTTT. This gives the protein CASSRSGTGSEKLFF.